Following are 5 T cell receptor beta chains from one sample sequenced in a study of T cell repertoires in aging, cancer and after chemotherapy (dated by TCRdb to the late 2010s). Instead of sorted cells or RNA, genomic DNA extracted from peripheral blood served as the source for amplifying TCR beta rearrangements. For sequencing, an Illumina MiSeq was employed. Rearranged TRB sequences spanning V, D and J segments were amplified by multiplex touch-down PCR using a mixed TRB-A/B primer pool. TCRdb cleaned the public reads at Q25 with fastp, built clones with MiXCR and kept in-frame beta chains. CDR3 protein sequences are deduplicated, and each keeps its most common genes and DNA. This sample lists about 9,700 distinct CDR3 sequences; around a third were detected once. Approximately 3% of the sample is in the top ten clones. Sequencing input: blood. The source is a human donor in good health.

This clonotype has only a few counts. The V gene is TRBV19, the J gene TRBJ2-7, with 7 bases matching TRBD1. V was pared by 3 bases and J by 3 bases, with 2 bases of the junction left unmatched. Germline V gene sequence: CDR1 LNHDA, CDR2 SQIVND (reference sequence). The CDR3 extends over 13 amino acids. The CDR3 DNA sequence: TGTGCCAGTAGTATTCAGGGGGTCTACGAGCAGTACTTC. This gives the protein CASSIQGVYEQYF.

This clonotype appeared a single time. This chain joins TRBV11-3 and TRBJ1-4; D is unclear. V lost 2 bases and J 8 bases, leaving 9 bases between the germline ends. CDR1 is SGHNT and CDR2 is YENEEA in the germline V gene. The CDR3 is 13 residues long. DNA of the CDR3: TGTGCCAGCAGCTTAATCGCCGGGGAAAAACTGTTTTTT. It is translated as CASSLIAGEKLFF.

V is TRBV29-1 and J is TRBJ2-1; 8 bases are shared with TRBD1. V lost 5 bases to trimming and J lost 7 bases; unmatched junction nucleotides: 25. CDR3 length equals 19 residues. The germline V gene encodes CDR1 SQVTM and CDR2 ANQGSEA. The CDR3 DNA is TGCAGCGTTAAAAGATCCCCCTCCCCCCGTAGGACAGGGATGAATGAGCAGTTCTTC. Residues: CSVKRSPSPRRTGMNEQFF.

This chain uses TRBV6-6 with TRBJ2-6, with 7 bases fitting TRBD1. V gave up 5 bases and J gave up 0 bases; unmatched junction bases: 7. There are 17 residues in the CDR3. CDR1 is MNHNY, CDR2 SVGAGI, per germline (reference sequence). The CDR3 sequence: CASSSRQGLSGANVLTF. Written as DNA, the CDR3 is TGTGCCAGCAGTAGCCGACAGGGCCTCTCTGGGGCCAACGTCCTGACTTTC.

V usage is TRBV29-1 and J usage is TRBJ1-1, with D possibly being TRBD1 (5 bases). The CDR3 contains 10 residues. Germline V gene data show CDR1 as SQVTM and CDR2 as ANQGSEA. The chain's CDR3 is CSGGDTEAFF. As DNA, the CDR3 is TGCAGTGGGGGGGACACTGAAGCTTTCTTT.